Reported below is one T cell receptor (beta chain). As handled by the study authors: By means of reference gene primer amplification, nucleated cell counts were estimated. Generated by immunoSEQ multiplex PCR, the TCRdb table keeps only in-frame clones and is missing some. V, J and clone size are taken as reported in that table, and D and trimming were inferred from the DNA itself. This repertoire shows around 140,000 clones, around 89% found once; its top ten account for roughly 2.9%. This entry is derived from a study of blood T cell repertoires in COVID-19. The wider study: Samples of COVID-19 (acute and convalescent) were obtained from the United States, Italy and Spain. T cells, B-cell-depleted T cells, or PBMCs supplied cDNA or gDNA.

The CDR3 length is 12 residues. The V gene lost 1 base and the J gene lost 4 bases, with 6 bases spanning the gap. Germline loops: CDR1 GTSNPN, CDR2 SVGIG (reference sequence). The source material was peripheral blood. This TCR was sampled from a man aged 55-75 years with active or convalescent COVID-19. This chain links TRBV30 with TRBJ2-3; D possibly corresponds to TRBD2 (6 bases). The CDR3 here is CAWSGGADTQYF. Here the CDR3 DNA reads TGTGCCTGGAGTGGGGGGGCAGATACGCAGTATTTT.